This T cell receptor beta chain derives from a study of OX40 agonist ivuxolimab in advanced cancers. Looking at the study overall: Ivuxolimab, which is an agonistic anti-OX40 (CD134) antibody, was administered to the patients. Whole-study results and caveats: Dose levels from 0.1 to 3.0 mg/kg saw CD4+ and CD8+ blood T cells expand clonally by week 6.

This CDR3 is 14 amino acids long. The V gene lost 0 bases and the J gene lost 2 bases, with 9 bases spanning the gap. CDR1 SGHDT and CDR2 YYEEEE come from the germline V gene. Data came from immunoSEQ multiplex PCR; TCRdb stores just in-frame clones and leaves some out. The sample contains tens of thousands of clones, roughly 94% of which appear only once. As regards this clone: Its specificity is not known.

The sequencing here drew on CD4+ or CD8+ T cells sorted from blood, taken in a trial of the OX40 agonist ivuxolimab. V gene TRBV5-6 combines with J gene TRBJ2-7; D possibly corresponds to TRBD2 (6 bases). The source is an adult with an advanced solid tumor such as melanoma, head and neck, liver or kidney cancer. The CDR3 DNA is TGTGCCAGCAGCTTGGGACTAGTTGCCTACGAGCAGTACTTC. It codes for CASSLGLVAYEQYF.